This TCR beta chain stems from a study of monozygotic twins with inflammatory bowel disease. Per donor there was one draw, yielding a blood sample of approximately 2.5 ml. A template switching step added UMIs, each with a 6-nucleotide sample barcode. cDNA for TCRalpha and TCRbeta was amplified by nested PCRs of roughly 16 then 9 cycles. One entry per CDR3 protein, without DNA, is what TCRdb gives after re-calling the 5' RACE reads. Its table lists approximately 340,000 distinct CDR3 sequences. For this clonotype: Its antigen is undetermined.

Study findings and constraints: Compared with healthy twins, IBD patients shared fewer clonotypes with others, especially with disease activity.

This CDR3 spans 11 amino acids. CDR1 and CDR2 from the germline V gene are MDHEN and SYDVKM. The chain is built from TRBV28 and TRBJ2-7; the D call of TRBD1 rests on TCRdb alone, since no DNA is present to check it. The TCR sequence derives from a human donor with ulcerative colitis or Crohn's disease, or a healthy co-twin of an affected twin (not recorded which). The sample comprised blood. This chain's CDR3 is CASKGTRRQYF.